Each of the 18 T cell receptor beta chains below was sequenced from the same sample in a study of cytomegalovirus exposure and HLA in healthy donors. Sequencing used immunoSEQ multiplex PCR; TCRdb keeps in-frame clones, though not all of them. The sample contains about 160,000 clones, approximately 89% of which appear only once. The sample consisted of PBMCs. All receptors derive from a woman between 18 and 29 years old in good health and CMV-seropositive.

The chain couples TRBV4-1 to TRBJ1-2; D gene unclear. Germline V gene lookup returns CDR1 MGHRA and CDR2 YSYEKL. The CDR3 sequence is 15 residues long. The V end lost 0 bases, the J end lost 0 bases, and 8 bases lay between the germline ends. The CDR3 is CASSQDHRPNYGYTF. The CDR3 DNA follows: TGCGCCAGCAGCCAAGATCACAGACCTAACTATGGCTACACCTTC.

This sequence joins TRBV4-2 and TRBJ2-3; TRBD2 aligns across 8 bases. Germline lookup yields CDR1 LGHNA and CDR2 YNFKEQ. The J segment lost 4 bases and the V segment lost 0 bases, leaving 9 bases of the junction unmatched. There are 17 residues in the CDR3. For the CDR3, the DNA is TGTGCCAGCAGCCAAGATCAGGCGGGAGGAGGAGCAGATACGCAGTATTTT. Translation: CASSQDQAGGGADTQYF.

The chain employs TRBV5-1 and TRBJ2-5, with 10 nucleotides matching TRBD2. The junction had 4 bases not matched to a gene; V was cut back by 3 bases and J by 2 bases. The CDR3 has 15 amino acids. Germline loops: CDR1 SGHRS, CDR2 YFSETQ. CDR3 nucleotides: TGCGCCAGCAGCTATCTAGCGGGAGAACAAGAGACCCAGTACTTC. It encodes CASSYLAGEQETQYF.

The V call is TRBV19, the J call TRBJ1-1, with D perhaps matching TRBD1 (6 bases). This CDR3 is 14 amino acids long. V was shortened by 2 bases and J by 1 base, with 8 bases between the two germline ends. The germline gives CDR1 LNHDA, CDR2 SQIVND (reference sequence). CDR3 DNA: TGTGCCAGTAGTATAAGGGGGTCGAACACTGAAGCTTTCTTT. Its protein is CASSIRGSNTEAFF. The whole variable domain, filled in from reference TRBV19 and TRBJ1-1, reads DGGITQSPKYLFRKEGQNVTLSCEQNLNHDAMYWYRQDPGQGLRLIYYSQIVNDFQKGDIAEGYSVSREKKESFPLTVTSAQKNPTAFYLCASSIRGSNTEAFFGQGTRLTVV.

The chain combines TRBV19 with TRBJ1-5; TRBD1 aligns across 9 bases. V lost 8 bases to trimming and J lost 3 bases; unmatched junction nucleotides: 14. In germline, CDR1 is LNHDA, CDR2 SQIVND (reference sequence). This CDR3 has 17 amino acids. CDR3 amino acids: CASSTGGWRNSNQPQHF. CDR3 bases: TGTGCCAGTTCCACAGGGGGCTGGCGAAACTCCAATCAGCCCCAGCATTTT.

This chain links TRBV7-3 with TRBJ2-1; D is possibly TRBD2 (7 bases). Trimming left V 5 bases short and J 7 bases short, with 12 bases between. CDR1 is SGHTA and CDR2 is FQGTGA in the germline V gene. The CDR3 consists of 13 residues. CDR3 amino acids: CASSVQGGNEQFF. The CDR3 region has the DNA TGTGCCAGCAGCGTACAGGGAGGGAATGAGCAGTTCTTC.

The chain couples TRBV10-3 to TRBJ1-1, with D unclear. Germline lookup yields CDR1 ENHRY and CDR2 SYGVKD. CDR3 length equals 19 residues. Trimming took off 0 bases at V and 3 bases at J, with 23 bases between the two ends. The CDR3 coding sequence is TGTGCCATCAGTGAGTCGATAACAAGAAGCATTGCGCGGGACACTGAAGCTTTCTTT. Residues: CAISESITRSIARDTEAFF.

The chain employs TRBV4-2 and TRBJ1-2; D is ambiguous. The CDR3 is 13 residues long. Germline lookup yields CDR1 LGHNA and CDR2 YNFKEQ. The V and J ends lost 4 bases and 6 bases respectively, with 12 bases between them. The CDR3 reads CASSRLPEDGYTF. The CDR3 nucleotides are TGTGCCAGCAGCCGACTACCTGAGGATGGCTACACCTTC.

This chain uses TRBV13 with TRBJ2-3; TRBD2 matches 9 bases. V was clipped by 5 bases and J by 5 bases; unmatched bases: 8. The CDR3 sequence is 15 residues long. CDR1 PRHDT and CDR2 FYEKMQ come from the germline V gene (reference sequence). CDR3 coding DNA: TGTGCCAGCAGCACGGTAGCGGGAGCGGGAGATACGCAGTATTTT. The encoded protein is CASSTVAGAGDTQYF.

There are a few counts of this clone. The rearrangement uses TRBV5-4 and TRBJ2-3; D is uncertain. Germline V gene sequence: CDR1 SGHNT, CDR2 YYREEE (reference sequence). The CDR3 loop spans 14 amino acids. Trimming removed 0 bases from V and 1 base from J, with 6 bases in between. CDR3: CASSLGRRTDTQYF. CDR3 coding DNA: TGTGCCAGCAGCTTGGGGCGGCGCACAGATACGCAGTATTTT.

This chain connects TRBV28 to TRBJ2-1; 9 bases match TRBD2. V was pared by 5 bases and J by 0 bases, with 5 bases of the junction left unmatched. The CDR3 is 16 residues long. Looked up from germline, CDR1 is MDHEN and CDR2 is SYDVKM. This CDR3 is CASSLTSGLSYNEQFF. The CDR3 bases are TGTGCCAGCAGTCTAACTAGCGGGCTCTCCTACAATGAGCAGTTCTTC.

This rearrangement joins TRBV7-6 to TRBJ2-1; 14 nucleotides agree with TRBD2. Germline V CDR1 and CDR2: SGHVS, FNYEAQ. This CDR3 is 16 amino acids long. Trimming at V came to 1 base and at J to 7 bases, leaving 3 bases not matched to a gene. The CDR3 coding sequence is TGTGCCAGCAGCTTAGGGACTAGCGGGAGGTGGAATGAGCAGTTCTTC. Translation: CASSLGTSGRWNEQFF. The variable domain in full, completed from reference TRBV7-6 and TRBJ2-1, reads GAGVSQSPRYKVTKRGQDVALRCDPISGHVSLYWYRQALGQGPEFLTYFNYEAQQDKSGLPNDRFSAERPEGSISTLTIQRTEQRDSAMYRCASSLGTSGRWNEQFFGPGTRLTVL.

The chain uses TRBV27 and TRBJ1-1; tentative D call: TRBD1 (5 bases). The CDR3 consists of 14 residues. Per germline, CDR1 MNHEY and CDR2 SMNVEV (reference sequence). V was clipped by 4 bases and J by 2 bases, with 11 bases between them. CDR3 sequence reads: CASSWGISNTEAFF. In DNA, the CDR3 is TGTGCCAGCAGTTGGGGCATATCTAACACTGAAGCTTTCTTT.

V usage is TRBV25-1 and J usage is TRBJ2-2; 11 nucleotides agree with TRBD1. This CDR3 is built from 18 residues. The J segment lost 4 bases and the V segment lost 3 bases, leaving 10 bases of the junction unmatched. CDR1 and CDR2 (germline): MGHDK, SYGVNS. This CDR3 is CASSEGFLGTGGTGELFF. CDR3 coding DNA: TGTGCCAGCAGTGAGGGCTTCCTAGGGACAGGGGGCACCGGGGAGCTGTTTTTT.

The V gene is TRBV28, the J gene TRBJ2-3; TRBD1 matches at 8 bases. Germline V gene data show CDR1 as MDHEN and CDR2 as SYDVKM. The J segment lost 12 bases and the V segment lost 2 bases, leaving 4 bases of the junction unmatched. The CDR3 totals 12 residues. The CDR3 DNA reads as TGTGCCAGCAGTTTAATTGGACAGGGACAGTATTTT. This gives the protein CASSLIGQGQYF.

The rearrangement uses TRBV15 and TRBJ1-5, with TRBD1 matching 7 bases. Looked up from germline, CDR1 is LNHNV and CDR2 is YYDKDF (reference sequence). CDR3 length: 14 residues. The junction had 5 bases not matched to a gene; V was cut back by 3 bases and J by 6 bases. CDR3 amino acids: CATSRLTGLQPQHF. The CDR3 DNA is TGTGCCACCAGCAGGTTGACAGGGCTTCAGCCCCAGCATTTT. The whole variable domain, remainder taken from reference TRBV15 and TRBJ1-5, is DAMVIQNPRYQVTQFGKPVTLSCSQTLNHNVMYWYQQKSSQAPKLLFHYYDKDFNNEADTPDNFQSRRPNTSFCFLDIRSPGLGDTAMYLCATSRLTGLQPQHFGDGTRLSIL.

The chain couples TRBV5-1 to TRBJ2-7, with 11 positions matching TRBD2. This CDR3 spans 13 amino acids. The V and J ends lost 5 bases and 2 bases, in that order; junction bases with no gene match: 0. The germline V gene has CDR1 SGHRS and CDR2 YFSETQ. This CDR3 is CASRTSGTYEQYF. The CDR3 bases are TGCGCCAGCAGGACTAGCGGGACCTACGAGCAGTACTTC. Full variable domain (rest looked up from reference TRBV5-1 and TRBJ2-7): KAGVTQTPRYLIKTRGQQVTLSCSPISGHRSVSWYQQTPGQGLQFLFEYFSETQRNKGNFPGRFSGRQFSNSRSEMNVSTLELGDSALYLCASRTSGTYEQYFGPGTRLTVT.

This chain joins TRBV7-2 and TRBJ2-6; 8 nucleotides line up with TRBD1. From germline, CDR1 is SGHTA and CDR2 FQGNSA. Trimming took 5 bases from V and 3 from J; bases not matched to a gene: 9. CDR3 size: 17 residues. As DNA, the CDR3 is TGTGCCAGCAGCCTCCGACAGGGGTTAAATGGGGCCAACGTCCTGACTTTC. It yields the protein CASSLRQGLNGANVLTF.